This TCR beta chain was observed in a study of blood T cell repertoires in COVID-19. Study-wide context: The study drew acute and convalescent COVID-19 samples from the United States, Italy and Spain.

Germline lookup yields CDR1 SEHNR and CDR2 FQNEAQ (reference sequence). The germline V and J ends were trimmed by 5 bases and 6 bases, with 9 bases remaining between them. CDR3 length equals 12 residues. Profiling relied on immunoSEQ multiplex PCR, and the TCRdb table lists in-frame clones only, not all of them. The sample holds 260,000 or so clones, 83% seen once. This sequence was found in a middle-aged woman who had been exposed to COVID-19. The chain uses TRBV7-9 and TRBJ2-3; D remains unclear. The sequenced material came from PBMCs or T cells enriched from blood (not recorded which). CDR3 in amino acids: CASSASSDTQYF. The CDR3 DNA follows: TGTGCCAGCAGCGCAAGCTCCGATACGCAGTATTTT.